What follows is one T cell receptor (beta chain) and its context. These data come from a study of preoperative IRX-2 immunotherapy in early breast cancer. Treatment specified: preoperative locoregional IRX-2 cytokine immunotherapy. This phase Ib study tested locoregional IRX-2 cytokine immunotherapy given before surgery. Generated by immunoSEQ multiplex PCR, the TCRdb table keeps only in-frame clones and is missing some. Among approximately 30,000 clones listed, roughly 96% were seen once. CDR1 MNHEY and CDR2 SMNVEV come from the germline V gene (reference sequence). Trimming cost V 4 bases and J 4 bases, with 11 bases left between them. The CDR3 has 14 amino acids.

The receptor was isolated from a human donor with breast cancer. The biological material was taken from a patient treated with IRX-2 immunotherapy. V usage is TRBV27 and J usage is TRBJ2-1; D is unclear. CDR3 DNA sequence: TGTGCCAGCAGTTCCCGACCGGTATACAATGAGCAGTTCTTC. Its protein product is CASSSRPVYNEQFF.